Below are 22 T cell receptor beta chains sequenced from a single sample in a study of T cell responses to AZD1222 COVID-19 vaccine. The data were produced by immunoSEQ multiplex PCR, yet TCRdb's version contains in-frame clones alone and is incomplete. This sample yields around 150,000 clones, of which 90% to 95% are seen a single time; approximately 6.5% belongs to the top ten. The sample was peripheral blood, taken 28 days after the second AZD1222 dose. The receptors come from an adult who received the AZD1222 COVID-19 vaccine.

The chain carries TRBV25-1 and TRBJ1-2; 7 bases are shared with TRBD1. The ends lost 5 bases at V and 2 bases at J; junction bases unmatched: 5. Germline V lookup: CDR1 MGHDK, CDR2 SYGVNS. This CDR3 has 14 residues. CDR3 protein: CASSTTGSNYGYTF. The CDR3 nucleotides read TGTGCCAGCAGTACGACAGGGTCGAACTATGGCTACACCTTC.

This sequence joins TRBV10-3 and TRBJ2-1; D is perhaps TRBD2 (6 bases). Per germline, CDR1 ENHRY and CDR2 SYGVKD. The CDR3 has 15 residues. V lost 10 bases and J 4 bases, leaving 20 bases between the germline ends. CDR3 DNA sequence: TGTGCCACCCTCCCCGGCGGGGAATTGTACAATGAGCAGTTCTTC. As protein: CATLPGGELYNEQFF.

The CDR3 DNA reads TGTGCCAGCAGCTTGGGCCGGGCCACAGATACGCAGTATTTT. Residues: CASSLGRATDTQYF. The chain has TRBV5-4 and TRBJ2-3; D is undetermined. CDR3 length: 14 residues. Per germline, CDR1 SGHNT and CDR2 YYREEE (reference sequence). Trimming removed 0 bases at V and 2 bases at J, with 7 bases between.

The CDR3 region has the DNA TGTGCCAGCAGTTTATGGGGTAGGGAGGCCTACGAGCAGTACTTC. It codes for CASSLWGREAYEQYF. This rearrangement joins TRBV27 to TRBJ2-7, with D perhaps TRBD2 (6 bases). From germline, CDR1 is MNHEY and CDR2 SMNVEV (reference sequence). The CDR3 sequence is 15 residues long. V dropped 1 base and J dropped 2 bases, with 12 bases sitting between them.

This CDR3 is CAIGGEGAGSNQPQHF. DNA for the CDR3: TGTGCCATCGGGGGAGAAGGTGCGGGCAGCAATCAGCCCCAGCATTTT. This chain uses TRBV10-3 with TRBJ1-5; possibly TRBD1 for D (5 bases). The germline V gene encodes CDR1 ENHRY and CDR2 SYGVKD. V dropped 8 bases and J dropped 1 base, with 18 bases sitting between them. The CDR3 has 16 amino acids.

V gene TRBV5-4 combines with J gene TRBJ1-2; the D gene is possibly TRBD1 (5 bases). The CDR3 runs 14 residues. With 5 bases removed from V and 8 bases from J, the gap between germline ends came to 19 bases. CDR1 and CDR2 from the germline V gene are SGHNT and YYREEE (reference sequence). The CDR3 nucleotides are TGTGCCAGCAGTCTGGTATGGGACCCGCGGGGCTACACCTTC. Residues: CASSLVWDPRGYTF. Combining the CDR3 with reference TRBV5-4 and TRBJ1-2 gives the whole variable domain ETGVTQSPTHLIKTRGQQVTLRCSSQSGHNTVSWYQQALGQGPQFIFQYYREEENGRGNFPPRFSGLQFPNYSSELNVNALELDDSALYLCASSLVWDPRGYTFGSGTRLTVV.

This rearrangement joins TRBV7-6 to TRBJ1-1, with unresolved D. This CDR3 has 16 residues. The V end was cut by 3 bases, the J end by 0 bases, with 14 bases between. Germline V gene data show CDR1 as SGHVS and CDR2 as FNYEAQ. The CDR3 sequence: CASSLAQRGMNTEAFF. The CDR3 region has the DNA TGTGCCAGCAGCTTGGCACAGCGAGGAATGAACACTGAAGCTTTCTTT.

The rearrangement joins TRBV5-6 to TRBJ2-1, with 7 positions matching TRBD1. The V and J ends lost 7 bases and 8 bases, in that order; junction bases with no gene match: 9. The CDR3 totals 13 residues. Per the germline V gene, CDR1 is SGHDT and CDR2 is YYEEEE. The CDR3 here is CASGFRQGYEQFF. The CDR3 DNA reads as TGTGCCAGCGGATTCAGACAGGGCTATGAGCAGTTCTTC. Drawing the rest from reference TRBV5-6 and TRBJ2-1, the complete variable domain is DAGVTQSPTHLIKTRGQQVTLRCSPKSGHDTVSWYQQALGQGPQFIFQYYEEEERQRGNFPDRFSGHQFPNYSSELNVNALLLGDSALYLCASGFRQGYEQFFGPGTRLTVL.

The chain is built from TRBV27 and TRBJ1-5, with unresolved D. Per germline, CDR1 MNHEY and CDR2 SMNVEV (reference sequence). The CDR3 covers 11 residues. V was pared by 8 bases and J by 10 bases, with 12 bases between. CDR3 coding DNA: TGTGCCAGCGGGATCCTGGACCCCCAGCATTTT. The encoded protein is CASGILDPQHF.

The chain uses TRBV30 and TRBJ1-5; weak D call: TRBD1 (5 bases). Germline-derived CDR1 and CDR2 are GTSNPN and SVGIG (reference sequence). CDR3 length: 13 residues. Between the trimmed V and J ends, which lost 2 bases and 7 bases, there was a span of 12 bases. CDR3: CAWSSPPGQPQHF. The CDR3, as DNA: TGTGCCTGGAGTAGTCCGCCAGGGCAGCCCCAGCATTTT. The variable domain in full, with the rest retrieved from reference TRBV30 and TRBJ1-5, is SQTIHQWPATLVQPVGSPLSLECTVEGTSNPNLYWYRQAAGRGLQLLFYSVGIGQISSEVPQNLSASRPQDRQFILSSKKLLLSDSGFYLCAWSSPPGQPQHFGDGTRLSIL.

The sample holds one count of this clone. The J gene is TRBJ2-1, the V gene TRBV28; D gene ambiguous. The CDR3 is 12 residues long. Per germline, CDR1 MDHEN and CDR2 SYDVKM. V lost 6 bases and J lost 13, with 16 bases in between. In nucleotides, the CDR3 is TGTGCCAGCAGGTCCCCTGCCCTCTTCCAGTTCTTC. Its translation is CASRSPALFQFF.

This chain links TRBV6-5 with TRBJ1-4; 7 bases fit TRBD1. The V gene's germline CDR1 is MNHEY and CDR2 SVGAGI. With 7 bases clipped from V and 7 bases from J, the junction kept 6 bases outside the gene matches. The CDR3 is made up of 13 amino acids. The CDR3 region is CASIRQGGEKLFF. The CDR3 coding sequence is TGTGCCAGCATTCGACAGGGAGGTGAAAAACTGTTTTTT.

This sequence joins TRBV28 and TRBJ1-6; 8 nucleotides line up with TRBD1. CDR1 and CDR2 (germline): MDHEN, SYDVKM. V lost 4 bases to trimming and J lost 7 bases; unmatched junction nucleotides: 9. This CDR3 is 16 amino acids long. The CDR3 DNA is TGTGCCAGCAGTTATTATCGGGACAGGCGAAATTCACCCCTCCACTTT. This gives the protein CASSYYRDRRNSPLHF.

This clone was counted once. The chain recombines TRBV5-5 with TRBJ1-3, with D hard to call. Germline-derived CDR1 and CDR2 are SGHKS and YYEKEE (reference sequence). V was cut by 4 bases and J by 6 bases, with 14 bases left in between. The CDR3 spans 14 residues. The CDR3 nucleotides read TGTGCCAGCAGCGAGAGAGCTAGCAAAAACACCATATATTTT. The encoded protein is CASSERASKNTIYF. Based on the CDR3 plus reference TRBV5-5 and TRBJ1-3, the full variable domain is DAGVTQSPTHLIKTRGQQVTLRCSPISGHKSVSWYQQVLGQGPQFIFQYYEKEERGRGNFPDRFSARQFPNYSSELNVNALLLGDSALYLCASSERASKNTIYFGEGSWLTVV.

This chain joins TRBV5-8 and TRBJ1-5; 11 bases line up with TRBD1. The ends lost 4 bases at V and 4 bases at J; junction bases unmatched: 7. The CDR3 is 16 residues long. Germline V gives CDR1 SGHTS, CDR2 YDEGEE. In DNA form, the CDR3 reads TGTGCCAGCAGCCTGGGGACAGGGGGGACGAATCAGCCCCAGCATTTT. It is translated as CASSLGTGGTNQPQHF.

The table lists this clone with a count of one. V and J are TRBV10-3 and TRBJ1-2, with D unclear. The CDR3 has 14 amino acids. V was trimmed by 3 bases and J by 6 bases, leaving 14 bases between them. Looked up from germline, CDR1 is ENHRY and CDR2 is SYGVKD. Here the CDR3 reads CAISDRAGMDGYTF. In DNA form, the CDR3 reads TGTGCCATCAGTGATAGAGCGGGTATGGATGGCTACACCTTC.

CDR3 in amino acids: CASSLDITSGNTIYF. CDR3 in DNA: TGTGCCAGCAGCTTGGACATCACCTCTGGAAACACCATATATTTT. V usage is TRBV5-6 and J usage is TRBJ1-3; D gene unclear. Germline V gene lookup returns CDR1 SGHDT and CDR2 YYEEEE. The CDR3 covers 15 residues. V lost 0 bases, J lost 0 bases, and 7 bases lay in between.

The chain couples TRBV5-1 to TRBJ1-5; 7 nucleotides line up with TRBD1. V lost 4 bases and J lost 3; bases outside the gene matches: 4. Looked up from germline, CDR1 is SGHRS and CDR2 is YFSETQ. This CDR3 has 14 amino acids. CDR3 DNA: TGCGCCAGCAGCCCAGGGGGGTACAATCAGCCCCAGCATTTT. Encoded protein: CASSPGGYNQPQHF.

V is TRBV12-3 or TRBV12-4 and J is TRBJ1-1, with a tentative D call TRBD1 (5 bases). The CDR3 contains 12 residues. Trimming stripped 3 bases from V and 7 bases from J, with 9 bases between. The CDR3 protein is CASSLTQGEAFF. CDR3 in DNA: TGTGCCAGCAGTTTGACCCAGGGTGAAGCTTTCTTT.

The chain links TRBV6-2 or TRBV6-3 to TRBJ2-7, with 7 bases identical to TRBD2. Per the germline V gene, CDR1 is MNHEY and CDR2 is SVGEGT. The V segment lost 6 bases and the J segment 3 bases; nucleotides outside the gene matches: 14. This CDR3 has 16 amino acids. The CDR3 spells CASSEHRERGHYEQYF. The CDR3 DNA sequence: TGTGCCAGCAGCGAACATCGGGAGCGGGGCCACTACGAGCAGTACTTC.

The chain is built from TRBV28 and TRBJ1-2; 7 positions match TRBD1. In germline, CDR1 is MDHEN, CDR2 SYDVKM. Trimming cost V 5 bases and J 2 bases; bases outside gene matches: 5. This CDR3 contains 14 residues. CDR3 sequence reads: CASSHLDRNYGYTF. In DNA form, the CDR3 reads TGTGCCAGCAGTCACCTGGACAGGAACTATGGCTACACCTTC.

The chain links TRBV4-2 to TRBJ2-7; D is unclear. This CDR3 is built from 15 residues. The ends were cut back, 4 bases at V and 2 bases at J, with 15 bases in the middle. CDR1 LGHNA and CDR2 YNFKEQ come from the germline V gene. The CDR3 spells CASSPSLAPPYEQYF. CDR3 DNA: TGTGCCAGCAGCCCGAGCTTAGCTCCTCCCTACGAGCAGTACTTC.